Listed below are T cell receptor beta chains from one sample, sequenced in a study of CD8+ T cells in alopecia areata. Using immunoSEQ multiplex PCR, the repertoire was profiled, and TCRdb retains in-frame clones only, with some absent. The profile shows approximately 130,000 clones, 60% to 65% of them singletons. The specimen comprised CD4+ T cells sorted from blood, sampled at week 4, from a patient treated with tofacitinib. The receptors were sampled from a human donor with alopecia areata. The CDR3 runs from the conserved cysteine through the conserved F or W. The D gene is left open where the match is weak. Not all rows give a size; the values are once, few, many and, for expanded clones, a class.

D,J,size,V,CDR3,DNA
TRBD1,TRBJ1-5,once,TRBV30,CAWSRTGDGPQHF,TGTGCCTGGAGTCGGACAGGGGACGGGCCCCAGCATTTT
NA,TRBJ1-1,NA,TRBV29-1,CSVAGRMNTEAFF,TGCAGCGTTGCGGGACGGATGAACACTGAAGCTTTCTTT
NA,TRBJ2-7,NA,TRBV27,CASTGGAGASYEQYF,TGTGCCAGCACCGGAGGGGCGGGGGCCTCCTACGAGCAGTACTTC
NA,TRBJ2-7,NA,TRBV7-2,CASSRDRFDEQYF,TGTGCCAGCAGCCGCGACAGGTTCGACGAGCAGTACTTC
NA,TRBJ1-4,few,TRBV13,CASSAKDGTTNEKLFF,TGTGCCAGCAGCGCTAAAGACGGGACAACTAATGAAAAACTGTTTTTT
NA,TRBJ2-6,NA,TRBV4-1,CASSQDLGARGANVLTF,TGCGCCAGCAGCCAAGATCTGGGGGCGAGAGGGGCCAACGTCCTGACTTTC
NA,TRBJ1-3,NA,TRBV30,CAWSVRGPIIYF,TGTGCCTGGAGTGTACGTGGACCAATCATATATTTT
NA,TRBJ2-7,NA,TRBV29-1,CSVQFFNEQYF,TGCAGCGTTCAGTTTTTCAACGAGCAGTACTTC
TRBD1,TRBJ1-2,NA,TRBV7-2,CASSLVAIGTGEMYGYTF,TGTGCCAGCAGCTTAGTGGCCATTGGGACAGGGGAGATGTATGGCTACACCTTC
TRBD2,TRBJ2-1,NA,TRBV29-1,CSGQGGGSPLNNEQFF,TGCAGCGGTCAGGGCGGGGGGTCACCTTTAAACAATGAGCAGTTCTTC
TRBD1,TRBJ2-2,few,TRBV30,CAWSGQVAGELFF,TGTGCCTGGAGCGGACAGGTTGCCGGGGAGCTGTTTTTT
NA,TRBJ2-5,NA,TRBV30,CAWSVQETQYF,TGTGCCTGGAGTGTACAGGAGACCCAGTACTTC
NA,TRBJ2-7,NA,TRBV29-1,CSIRSGPSYEQYF,TGCAGCATTCGCTCGGGGCCTTCCTACGAGCAGTACTTC
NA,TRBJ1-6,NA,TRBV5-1,CASSSDSHNSPLHF,TGCGCCAGCAGCTCGGACAGTCATAATTCACCCCTCCACTTT
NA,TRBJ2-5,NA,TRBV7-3,CASSFRGGETQYF,TGTGCCAGCAGCTTCAGGGGGGGTGAGACCCAGTACTTC
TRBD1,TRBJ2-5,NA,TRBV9,CASSVATRTGGETQYF,TGTGCCAGCAGCGTAGCTACGAGGACAGGGGGAGAGACCCAGTACTTC
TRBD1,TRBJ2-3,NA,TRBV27,CASSLGLGQGGTDTQYF,TGTGCCAGCAGCTTGGGCCTCGGACAGGGTGGCACAGATACGCAGTATTTT